Here is one T cell receptor beta chain with its context. Methods used by the authors: Nucleated cell counts were estimated from reference gene primer amplification. The repertoire was sequenced with immunoSEQ multiplex PCR; TCRdb's copy has only in-frame clones and lacks some. Clone size and V and J calls were adopted from that table, with D and trimming inferred from the DNA. The sample yields more than 250,000 clones, nearly 90% seen once. The sample comes from a study of blood T cell repertoires in COVID-19. Across the study: Researchers got acute and convalescent COVID-19 samples from the United States, Italy and Spain. In each case, the material was cDNA or gDNA derived from T cells, B-cell-depleted T cells, or PBMCs.

The CDR3 is 15 amino acids. CDR1 is SGHRS, CDR2 YFSETQ, per germline. V lost 5 bases and J lost 6, with 18 bases in between. The TCR sequence derives from a human donor in a cohort sampled during active COVID-19. The chain links TRBV5-1 to TRBJ1-5, with a possible D match to TRBD1 (6 bases). Specimen: peripheral blood. The CDR3 reads CASSLEGGWVQPQHF. The CDR3 bases are TGCGCCAGCAGTCTAGAAGGGGGTTGGGTTCAGCCCCAGCATTTT.